The 23 T cell receptor beta chains listed next were all sequenced from one sample in a study of Ad26.COV2.S vaccination and SARS-CoV-2 variants. The assay was immunoSEQ multiplex PCR, and TCRdb's table has in-frame clones only and misses some. The data show 300,000 to 400,000 clones, 87% seen once. The treatment here: roughly 19 received Ad26.COV2.S at low or high dose, single or two shots; about 5 received placebo; per-sample allocation not given. Sampling was performed 63 days after the first vaccine or placebo injection. The sequences come from peripheral blood, collected in a trial of Ad26.COV2.S vaccine versus placebo. These receptors all stem from a person between 18 and 59 years old who received the Ad26.COV2.S COVID-19 vaccine or a placebo.

The CDR3 protein is CASSLDRGVNEQFF. CDR3 DNA: TGTGCCAGCAGCTTAGATCGAGGGGTCAATGAGCAGTTCTTC. The chain carries TRBV11-3 and TRBJ2-1; D could derive from TRBD1 or TRBD2 (5 bases each). The germline CDR1 and CDR2 sequences are SGHNT and YENEEA. The CDR3 totals 14 residues. V lost 0 bases, J lost 6 bases, and 9 bases lay in between.

The chain carries TRBV3-1 (or the pseudogene TRBV3-2) and TRBJ2-1, with D possibly being TRBD1 (6 bases). V lost 4 bases to trimming and J lost 7 bases, with 11 bases between them. Per germline, CDR1 LGHDT and CDR2 YNNKEL (reference sequence). CDR3 length equals 13 residues. Written as DNA, the CDR3 is TGTGCCAGCAGCCCCCGGACAGTAAATGAGCAGTTCTTC. As protein: CASSPRTVNEQFF.

J is TRBJ2-1 and V is TRBV6-5, with 12 bases matching TRBD1. The CDR3 contains 16 residues. Germline values: CDR1 MNHEY, CDR2 SVGAGI. Trimming removed 1 base from V and 6 bases from J; junction bases left unmatched: 4. This CDR3 reads CASSYWDRGRFNEQFF. CDR3 DNA: TGTGCCAGCAGTTACTGGGACAGGGGGCGATTCAATGAGCAGTTCTTC.

CDR3 nucleotide sequence: TGTGCCAGCAGCCCCGGGCAAACTTACAATGAGCAGTTCTTC. Translation gives CASSPGQTYNEQFF. The chain employs TRBV6-5 and TRBJ2-1; D uncertain. The CDR3 has 14 amino acids. CDR1 is MNHEY and CDR2 is SVGAGI in the germline V gene. V lost 6 bases, J lost 4 bases, and 13 bases lay in between.

The J gene is TRBJ1-4, the V gene TRBV18, with a possible D match to TRBD1 (5 bases). Trimming removed 10 bases from V and 5 bases from J, with 14 bases in between. Germline-derived CDR1 and CDR2 are KGHSH and LQKENI. CDR3 length: 13 amino acids. CDR3 sequence reads: CATQGARNEKLFF. CDR3 bases: TGTGCCACCCAAGGGGCAAGAAATGAAAAACTGTTTTTT.

The rearrangement links TRBV12-5 to TRBJ2-5; TRBD2 might be the D (6 bases). CDR3 length: 14 residues. CDR1 and CDR2 (germline): LGHNT, FRNRAP. V lost 1 base and J lost 6, with 12 bases in between. In nucleotides, the CDR3 is TGTGCTAGTGGTTTGGATCGGGGGTCAAAGACCCAGTACTTC. Translating gives CASGLDRGSKTQYF.

The rearrangement links TRBV27 to TRBJ2-5, with 12 positions matching TRBD2. The CDR3 totals 16 residues. V gave up 1 base and J gave up 4 bases; unmatched junction bases: 4. The germline V gene encodes CDR1 MNHEY and CDR2 SMNVEV (reference sequence). In DNA form, the CDR3 reads TGTGCCAGCAGTTTATACCCTAGCGGGGGGGCAGAGACCCAGTACTTC. As protein: CASSLYPSGGAETQYF.

In this sample, this clone turned up once. This chain uses TRBV13 with TRBJ1-4; D remains ambiguous. CDR1 is PRHDT and CDR2 is FYEKMQ in the germline V gene (reference sequence). The CDR3 contains 16 residues. V lost 0 bases and J lost 0, with 8 bases in between. The CDR3 sequence: CASSLGDLATNEKLFF. CDR3 nucleotides: TGTGCCAGCAGCTTAGGGGACCTTGCAACTAATGAAAAACTGTTTTTT.

This rearrangement joins TRBV20-1 to TRBJ1-5; no firm D call. Trimming removed 3 bases from V and 5 bases from J, with 8 bases in between. The CDR3 has 12 residues. Germline values: CDR1 DFQATT, CDR2 SNEGSKA (reference sequence). In nucleotides, the CDR3 is TGCAGTGCTAGTGCCGACGATCAGCCCCAGCATTTT. Its translation is CSASADDQPQHF.

This rearrangement joins TRBV3-1 (or the pseudogene TRBV3-2) to TRBJ1-2; a possible D gene is TRBD1 (6 bases). Germline V gene lookup returns CDR1 LGHDT and CDR2 YNNKEL (reference sequence). CDR3 length: 12 residues. With 0 bases removed from V and 9 bases from J, the gap between germline ends came to 8 bases. The CDR3 nucleotides read TGTGCCAGCAGCCAAGAGGACAGCAGCTACACCTTC. Protein sequence: CASSQEDSSYTF.

The rearrangement links TRBV11-3 to TRBJ2-2; D remains unclear. The germline gives CDR1 SGHNT, CDR2 YENEEA. This CDR3 spans 14 amino acids. Deletions cut 0 bases from V and 3 bases from J, with 5 bases between. CDR3 residues: CASSLEGYTGELFF. CDR3 nucleotides: TGTGCCAGCAGCTTAGAGGGGTACACCGGGGAGCTGTTTTTT.

The CDR3 region is CAWRRDTYEQYF. The CDR3 DNA sequence: TGTGCCTGGAGGCGGGACACCTACGAGCAGTACTTC. The chain has TRBV30 and TRBJ2-7; the D call may be TRBD1 or TRBD2 (6 bases each). V gave up 3 bases and J gave up 2 bases, with 8 bases separating them. The CDR3 runs to 12 residues. Germline V gene data show CDR1 as GTSNPN and CDR2 as SVGIG (reference sequence).

The V call is TRBV3-1 (or the pseudogene TRBV3-2), the J call TRBJ2-7; 10 bases map to TRBD1. Germline loops: CDR1 LGHDT, CDR2 YNNKEL (reference sequence). CDR3 size: 15 residues. Trimming took 4 bases from V and 2 from J; bases not matched to a gene: 5. The CDR3 DNA sequence: TGTGCCAGCAGCCCGGGACAGGGGTTCACCTACGAGCAGTACTTC. Its protein product is CASSPGQGFTYEQYF.

The V gene is TRBV19, the J gene TRBJ1-2; TRBD1 is a possible D gene (5 bases). V gave up 4 bases and J gave up 6 bases, with 12 bases separating them. Germline V lookup: CDR1 LNHDA, CDR2 SQIVND (reference sequence). The CDR3 runs 13 residues. CDR3 coding DNA: TGTGCCAGTAGTACTCCCAGGGTGCATGGCTACACCTTC. As protein: CASSTPRVHGYTF.

The chain combines TRBV3-1 (or the pseudogene TRBV3-2) with TRBJ2-5; D is uncertain. V shed 4 bases and J shed 1 base, with 19 bases lying between them. This CDR3 is built from 17 residues. From germline, CDR1 is LGHDT and CDR2 YNNKEL (reference sequence). The CDR3, as DNA: TGTGCCAGCAGCCGATCAGATTTTAGAACGGTCCAAGAGACCCAGTACTTC. Its protein product is CASSRSDFRTVQETQYF.

The chain employs TRBV4-1 and TRBJ2-3; 8 bases are shared with TRBD2. CDR3 length: 19 amino acids. The germline V gene encodes CDR1 MGHRA and CDR2 YSYEKL. V lost 2 bases to trimming and J lost 2 bases; unmatched junction nucleotides: 15. CDR3 sequence: CASSQREGLAGVPTDTQYF. The CDR3 DNA reads TGCGCCAGCAGCCAACGGGAGGGCTTGGCGGGGGTTCCCACAGATACGCAGTATTTT.

This clone was recorded only once. The CDR3 coding sequence is TGTGCCAGCAGCGTTGGGGTGGGGGCGAGCAATCAGCCCCAGCATTTT. The encoded protein is CASSVGVGASNQPQHF. The chain is built from TRBV9 and TRBJ1-5, with a possible D match to TRBD1 (6 bases). This CDR3 is 16 amino acids long. V was shortened by 2 bases and J by 1 base, with 13 bases between the two germline ends. Germline CDR1 is SGDLS and CDR2 is YYNGEE.

The chain is built from TRBV30 and TRBJ2-1, with TRBD2 matching over 8 bases. Trimming at V came to 7 bases and at J to 2 bases, leaving 7 bases not matched to a gene. The length of the CDR3 is 14 residues. The germline gives CDR1 GTSNPN, CDR2 SVGIG (reference sequence). The CDR3 DNA is TGTGCCTATTCGGGACTAGTTGCCTACAATGAGCAGTTCTTC. This codes for CAYSGLVAYNEQFF.

Here the CDR3 DNA reads TGCGCCAGCAGCTTGGGGCCTGAGGCGGATGGCTACACCTTC. Translation: CASSLGPEADGYTF. This rearrangement joins TRBV5-1 to TRBJ1-2; D remains ambiguous. The CDR3 is 14 amino acids. Germline loops: CDR1 SGHRS, CDR2 YFSETQ. Trimming pared 0 bases from V and 6 bases from J, leaving 12 bases between.

This clone has a single count. The J gene is TRBJ2-5, the V gene TRBV7-9, with a weak D call TRBD2 (6 bases). The ends were cut back, 0 bases at V and 8 bases at J, with 19 bases in the middle. The germline CDR1 and CDR2 sequences are SEHNR and FQNEAQ (reference sequence). This CDR3 has 16 residues. The CDR3 region is CASSLASRAAGGTQYF. The CDR3 region has the DNA TGTGCCAGCAGCTTAGCGTCTCGGGCTGCCGGGGGAACCCAGTACTTC.

A remark on this clone: At one end the junction does not follow the germline gene, possibly because of a read error. The V gene is TRBV7-3, the J gene TRBJ2-5, with D perhaps matching TRBD1 (6 bases). Germline assignment: CDR1 SGHTA and CDR2 FQGTGA. The CDR3 is 15 residues long. The CDR3, as DNA: TGTGCCAGCAGCTTAACTACAGGGCTAGTAGACGGGCTAAACTTC. This translates into CASSLTTGLVDGLNF.

This clone was found once. V usage is TRBV7-6 and J usage is TRBJ2-3, with a weak D call TRBD1 (6 bases). CDR1 and CDR2 (germline): SGHVS, FNYEAQ. The V end lost 6 bases, the J end lost 2 bases, and 15 bases lay between the germline ends. CDR3 length: 15 amino acids. CDR3 residues: CASSLNPGHTDTQYF. The CDR3 nucleotides read TGTGCCAGCAGTTTAAACCCGGGACACACAGATACGCAGTATTTT.

The genes are TRBV29-1 and TRBJ1-3; D unclear. This CDR3 has 15 residues. The V and J ends lost 8 bases and 0 bases respectively, with 17 bases between them. Germline CDR1 and CDR2: SQVTM and ANQGSEA. The CDR3: CSPHPTESSGNTIYF. CDR3 sequence (DNA): TGCAGCCCCCACCCGACCGAAAGCTCTGGAAACACCATATATTTT.